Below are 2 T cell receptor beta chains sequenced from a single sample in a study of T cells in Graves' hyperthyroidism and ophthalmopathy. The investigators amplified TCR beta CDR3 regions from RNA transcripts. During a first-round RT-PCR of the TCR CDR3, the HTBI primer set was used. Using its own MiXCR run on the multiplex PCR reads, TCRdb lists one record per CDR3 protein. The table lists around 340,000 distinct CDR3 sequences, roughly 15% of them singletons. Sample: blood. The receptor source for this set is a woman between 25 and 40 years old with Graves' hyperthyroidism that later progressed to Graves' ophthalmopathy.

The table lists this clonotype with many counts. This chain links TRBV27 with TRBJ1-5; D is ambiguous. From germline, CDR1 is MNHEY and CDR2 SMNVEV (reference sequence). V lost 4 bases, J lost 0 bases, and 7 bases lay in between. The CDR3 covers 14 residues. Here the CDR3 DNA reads TGTGCCAGCAGTTATCAATATAGCAATCAGCCCCAGCATTTT. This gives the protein CASSYQYSNQPQHF.

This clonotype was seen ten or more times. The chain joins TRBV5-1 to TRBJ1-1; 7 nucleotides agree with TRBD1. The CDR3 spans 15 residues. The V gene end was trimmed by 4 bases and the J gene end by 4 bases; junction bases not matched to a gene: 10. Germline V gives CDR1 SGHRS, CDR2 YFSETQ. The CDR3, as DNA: TGCGCCAGCAGCCCAGAGACAGGGTTTTCCACTGAAGCTTTCTTT. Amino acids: CASSPETGFSTEAFF.